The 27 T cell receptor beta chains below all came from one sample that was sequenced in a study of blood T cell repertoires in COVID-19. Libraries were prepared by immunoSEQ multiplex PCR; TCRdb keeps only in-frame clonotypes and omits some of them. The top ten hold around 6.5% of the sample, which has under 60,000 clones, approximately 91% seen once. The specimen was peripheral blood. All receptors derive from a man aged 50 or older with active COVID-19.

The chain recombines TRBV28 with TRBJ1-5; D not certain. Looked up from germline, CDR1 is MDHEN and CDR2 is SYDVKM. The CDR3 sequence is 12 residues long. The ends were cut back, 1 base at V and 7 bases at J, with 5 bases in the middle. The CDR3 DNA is TGTGCCAGCAGTTTATCGGTACAGCCCCAGCATTTT. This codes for CASSLSVQPQHF.

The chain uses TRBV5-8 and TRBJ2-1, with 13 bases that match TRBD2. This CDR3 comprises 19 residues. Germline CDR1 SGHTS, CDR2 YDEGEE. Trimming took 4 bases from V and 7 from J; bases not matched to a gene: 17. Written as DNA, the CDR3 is TGTGCCAGCAGCCCACCACTCCTAAGGACTAGCGGGAGCTTGAATGAGCAGTTCTTC. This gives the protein CASSPPLLRTSGSLNEQFF.

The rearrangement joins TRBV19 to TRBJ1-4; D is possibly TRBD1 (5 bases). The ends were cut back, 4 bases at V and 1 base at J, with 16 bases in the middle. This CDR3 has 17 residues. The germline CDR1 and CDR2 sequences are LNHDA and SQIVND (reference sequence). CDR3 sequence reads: CASSRLRRGVTNEKLFF. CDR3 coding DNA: TGTGCCAGTAGTAGGCTTAGGAGGGGAGTAACTAATGAAAAACTGTTTTTT.

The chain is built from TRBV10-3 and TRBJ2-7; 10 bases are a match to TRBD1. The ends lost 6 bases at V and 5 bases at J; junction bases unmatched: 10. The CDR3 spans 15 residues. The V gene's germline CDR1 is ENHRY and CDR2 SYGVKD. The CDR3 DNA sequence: TGTGCCATCAGCACCGGGACAGGGGTTTACCACGAGCAGTACTTC. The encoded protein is CAISTGTGVYHEQYF.

The CDR3 DNA is TGTGCCAGCAGTGAATCGGATGAGCAGTTCTTC. Translation: CASSESDEQFF. V gene TRBV2 combines with J gene TRBJ2-1; no reliable D call. Trimming cost V 2 bases and J 8 bases, with 4 bases left between them. The germline V gene encodes CDR1 SNHLY and CDR2 FYNNEI. The CDR3 spans 11 residues.

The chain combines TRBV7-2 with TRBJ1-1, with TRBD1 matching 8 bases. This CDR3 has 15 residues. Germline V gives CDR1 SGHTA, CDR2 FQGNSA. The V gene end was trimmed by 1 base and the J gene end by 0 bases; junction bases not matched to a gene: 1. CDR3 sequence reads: CASSLGTGMNTEAFF. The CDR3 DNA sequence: TGTGCCAGCAGCTTAGGGACAGGGATGAACACTGAAGCTTTCTTT.

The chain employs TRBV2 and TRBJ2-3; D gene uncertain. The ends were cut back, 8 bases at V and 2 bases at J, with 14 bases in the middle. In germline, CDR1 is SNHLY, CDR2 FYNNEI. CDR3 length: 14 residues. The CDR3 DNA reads TGTGCCAGCCTCAGGTCCACCAACACAGATACGCAGTATTTT. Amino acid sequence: CASLRSTNTDTQYF.

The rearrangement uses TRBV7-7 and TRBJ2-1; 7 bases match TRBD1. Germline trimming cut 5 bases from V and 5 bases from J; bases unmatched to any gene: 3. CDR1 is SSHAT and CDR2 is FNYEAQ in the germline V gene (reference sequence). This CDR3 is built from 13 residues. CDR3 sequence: CASSQDRNNEQFF. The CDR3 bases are TGTGCCAGCAGCCAGGACAGGAACAATGAGCAGTTCTTC. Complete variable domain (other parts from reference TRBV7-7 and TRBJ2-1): GAGVSQSPRYKVTKRGQDVTLRCDPISSHATLYWYQQALGQGPEFLTYFNYEAQPDKSGLPSDRFSAERPEGSISTLTIQRTEQRDSAMYRCASSQDRNNEQFFGPGTRLTVL.

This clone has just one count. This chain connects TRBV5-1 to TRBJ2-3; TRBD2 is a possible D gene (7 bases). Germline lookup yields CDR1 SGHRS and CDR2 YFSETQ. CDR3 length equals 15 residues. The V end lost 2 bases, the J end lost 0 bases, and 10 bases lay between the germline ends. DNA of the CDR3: TGCGCCAGCAGCTTCGGGGGGCTGAGCACAGATACGCAGTATTTT. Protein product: CASSFGGLSTDTQYF.

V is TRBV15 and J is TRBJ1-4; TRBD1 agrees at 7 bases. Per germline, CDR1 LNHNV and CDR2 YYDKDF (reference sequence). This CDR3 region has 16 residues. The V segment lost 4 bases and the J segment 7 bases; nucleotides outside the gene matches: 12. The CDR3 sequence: CATSKLRQGRFEKLFF. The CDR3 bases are TGTGCCACCAGCAAGCTGCGACAGGGAAGATTTGAAAAACTGTTTTTT.

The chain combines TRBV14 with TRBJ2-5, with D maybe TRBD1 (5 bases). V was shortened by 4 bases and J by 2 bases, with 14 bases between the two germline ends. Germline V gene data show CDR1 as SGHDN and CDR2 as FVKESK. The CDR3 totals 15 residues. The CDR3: CASSPLRQKQETQYF. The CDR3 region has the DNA TGTGCCAGCAGCCCCTTGAGACAGAAACAAGAGACCCAGTACTTC.

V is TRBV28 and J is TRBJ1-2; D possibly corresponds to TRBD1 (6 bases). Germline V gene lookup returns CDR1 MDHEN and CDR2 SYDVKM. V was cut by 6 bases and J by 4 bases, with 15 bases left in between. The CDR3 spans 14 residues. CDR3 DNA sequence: TGTGCCAGCAGACCTCAAGGGGGGGGCTATGGCTACACCTTC. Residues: CASRPQGGGYGYTF.

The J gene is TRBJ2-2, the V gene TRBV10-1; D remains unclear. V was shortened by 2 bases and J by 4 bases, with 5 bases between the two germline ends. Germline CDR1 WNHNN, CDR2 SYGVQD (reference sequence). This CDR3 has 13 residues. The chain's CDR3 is CASSEQITGELFF. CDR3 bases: TGCGCCAGCAGTGAGCAGATCACCGGGGAGCTGTTTTTT.

Written as DNA, the CDR3 is TGTGCCAGCAGCCATGCGGTCCGAGCTAATCAGCCCCAGCATTTT. Translated: CASSHAVRANQPQHF. J is TRBJ1-5 and V is TRBV4-2; no clear D gene. V was trimmed by 3 bases and J by 4 bases, leaving 13 bases between them. Germline V gene sequence: CDR1 LGHNA, CDR2 YNFKEQ. CDR3 length: 15 residues.

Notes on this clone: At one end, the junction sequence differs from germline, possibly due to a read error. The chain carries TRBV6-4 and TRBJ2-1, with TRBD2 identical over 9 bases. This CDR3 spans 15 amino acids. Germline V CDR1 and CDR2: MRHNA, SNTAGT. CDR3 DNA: TGTGCCAACAGTGGCGGCGGGGGGGCCTACAATGAGCAGTTCTTC. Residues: CANSGGGGAYNEQFF.

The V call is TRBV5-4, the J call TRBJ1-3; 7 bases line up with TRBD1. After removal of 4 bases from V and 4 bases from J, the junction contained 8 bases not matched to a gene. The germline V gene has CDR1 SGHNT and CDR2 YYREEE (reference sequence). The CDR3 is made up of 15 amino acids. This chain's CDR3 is CASSAGGQTGNTIYF. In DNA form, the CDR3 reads TGTGCCAGCAGCGCAGGGGGACAGACAGGAAACACCATATATTTT.

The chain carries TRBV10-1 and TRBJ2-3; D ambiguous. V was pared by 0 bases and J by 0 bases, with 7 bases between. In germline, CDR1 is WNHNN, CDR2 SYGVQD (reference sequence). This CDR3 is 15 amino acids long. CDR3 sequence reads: CASSESRGSTDTQYF. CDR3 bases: TGCGCCAGCAGTGAGTCCCGCGGTAGCACAGATACGCAGTATTTT.

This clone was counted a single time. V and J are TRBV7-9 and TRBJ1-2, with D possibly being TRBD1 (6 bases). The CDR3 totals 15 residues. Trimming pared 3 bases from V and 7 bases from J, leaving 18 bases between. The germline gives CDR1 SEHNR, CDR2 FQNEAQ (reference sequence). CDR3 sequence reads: CASSLGSRGVAGYTF. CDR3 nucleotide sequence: TGTGCCAGCAGCTTGGGTAGCAGGGGAGTCGCTGGCTACACCTTC.

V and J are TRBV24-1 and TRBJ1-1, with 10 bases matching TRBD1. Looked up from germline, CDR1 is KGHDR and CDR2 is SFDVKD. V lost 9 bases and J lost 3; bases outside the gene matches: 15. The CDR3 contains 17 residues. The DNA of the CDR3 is TGTGCCACCCAATCTGACCGGGACAGGGGATTTTACACTGAAGCTTTCTTT. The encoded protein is CATQSDRDRGFYTEAFF.

The CDR3 sequence: CSASRTGGWNEQFF. Here the CDR3 DNA reads TGCAGTGCTAGTCGGACAGGGGGCTGGAATGAGCAGTTCTTC. The J gene is TRBJ2-1, the V gene TRBV20-1; 11 nucleotides agree with TRBD1. V lost 3 bases, J lost 7 bases, and 5 bases stayed unmatched. Germline V gives CDR1 DFQATT, CDR2 SNEGSKA (reference sequence). The CDR3 extends over 14 amino acids.

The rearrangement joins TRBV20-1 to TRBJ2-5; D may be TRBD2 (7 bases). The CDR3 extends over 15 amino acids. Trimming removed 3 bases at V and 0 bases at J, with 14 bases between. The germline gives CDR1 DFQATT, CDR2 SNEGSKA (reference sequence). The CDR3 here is CSASASRGHQETQYF. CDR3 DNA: TGCAGTGCTAGTGCTTCGCGGGGGCACCAAGAGACCCAGTACTTC.

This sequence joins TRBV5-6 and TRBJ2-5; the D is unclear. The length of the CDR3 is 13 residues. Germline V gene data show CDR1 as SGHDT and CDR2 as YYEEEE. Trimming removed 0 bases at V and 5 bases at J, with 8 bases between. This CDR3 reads CASSLEELETQYF. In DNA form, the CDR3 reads TGTGCCAGCAGCTTGGAAGAGTTGGAGACCCAGTACTTC.

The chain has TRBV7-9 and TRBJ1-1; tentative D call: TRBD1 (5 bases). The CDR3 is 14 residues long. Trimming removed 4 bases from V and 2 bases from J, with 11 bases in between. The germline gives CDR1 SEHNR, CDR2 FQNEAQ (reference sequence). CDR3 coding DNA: TGTGCCAGCAGCTCCGACAGAGAAAACACTGAAGCTTTCTTT. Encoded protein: CASSSDRENTEAFF.

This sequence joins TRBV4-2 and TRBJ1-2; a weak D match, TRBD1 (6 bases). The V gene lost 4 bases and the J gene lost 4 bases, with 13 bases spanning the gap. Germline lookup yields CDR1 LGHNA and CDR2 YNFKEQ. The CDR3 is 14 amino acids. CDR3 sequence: CASSPREGVYGYTF. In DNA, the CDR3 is TGTGCCAGCAGCCCCAGAGAGGGGGTCTATGGCTACACCTTC.

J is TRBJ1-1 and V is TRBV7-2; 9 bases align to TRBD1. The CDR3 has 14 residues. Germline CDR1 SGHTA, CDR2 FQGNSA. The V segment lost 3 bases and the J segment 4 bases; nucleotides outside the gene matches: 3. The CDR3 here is CASSFPTGGTEAFF. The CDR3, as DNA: TGTGCCAGCAGCTTTCCGACAGGGGGCACTGAAGCTTTCTTT.

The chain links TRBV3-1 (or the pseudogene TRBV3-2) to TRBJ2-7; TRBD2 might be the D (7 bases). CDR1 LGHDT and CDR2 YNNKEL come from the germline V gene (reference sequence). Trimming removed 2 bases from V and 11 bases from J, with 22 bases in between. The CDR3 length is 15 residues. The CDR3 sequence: CASSQRGAGVPGEYF. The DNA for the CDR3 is TGTGCCAGCAGCCAAAGGGGGGCGGGAGTGCCGGGAGAGTACTTC.

The CDR3 nucleotides read TGTGCCAGCAGTCCCTGGACGGGATCCTCTGGAAACACCATATATTTT. Encoded protein: CASSPWTGSSGNTIYF. This chain uses TRBV27 with TRBJ1-3; D call uncertain. This CDR3 is built from 16 residues. V was shortened by 5 bases and J by 0 bases, with 14 bases between the two germline ends. Germline V gene sequence: CDR1 MNHEY, CDR2 SMNVEV (reference sequence).